The 24 T cell receptor beta chains given below trace back to one sample, sequenced in a study of TIL therapy for anti-PD-1-resistant metastatic lung cancer. This was the immunoSEQ v3 assay. Here immunoSEQ multiplex PCR was the method, and the copy in TCRdb shows in-frame clones only, minus some. The sample consists of tens of thousands of clones, around 64% of them appearing once. Time point given: pre-treatment sample, taken before nivolumab and TIL therapy. Most excised metastases sampled were pleural nodules or supraclavicular lymph nodes. The sample in question was tumor tissue, obtained at baseline. These receptors came from a person between 30 and 80 years old with non-small cell lung cancer.

This rearrangement joins TRBV7-9 to TRBJ2-7, with D possibly matching TRBD1 (6 bases). V lost 7 bases, J lost 2 bases, and 18 bases lay in between. The CDR3 sequence is 15 residues long. Germline V CDR1 and CDR2: SEHNR, FQNEAQ (reference sequence). In DNA form, the CDR3 reads TGTGCCAGCACTGGAGGCGGACAGTTCGCCTACGAGCAGTACTTC. Its protein product is CASTGGGQFAYEQYF.

The V and J genes are TRBV10-3 and TRBJ2-5; possibly TRBD2 for D (6 bases). Germline V lookup: CDR1 ENHRY, CDR2 SYGVKD. The CDR3 loop spans 16 amino acids. The germline V and J ends were trimmed by 4 bases and 2 bases, with 17 bases remaining between them. The CDR3 here is CAISGRWGGGQETQYF. The CDR3 DNA reads as TGTGCCATCAGTGGCCGATGGGGAGGAGGGCAAGAGACCCAGTACTTC.

The chain has TRBV18 and TRBJ1-5; D may be TRBD1 (5 bases). V was cut by 5 bases and J by 7 bases, with 12 bases left in between. The V gene's germline CDR1 is KGHSH and CDR2 LQKENI. The CDR3 length is 13 residues. In DNA, the CDR3 is TGTGCCAGCTCATCCACTTCAGGGCAGCCCCAGCATTTT. This encodes CASSSTSGQPQHF.

About this clone: The junction departs from the called germline gene at one end, perhaps through a read error. The J gene is TRBJ2-7, the V gene TRBV7-7; a weak D match, TRBD1 (6 bases). CDR1 and CDR2 (germline): SSHAT, FNYEAQ (reference sequence). The CDR3 contains 14 residues. This CDR3 reads CASSLASGRGEQYF. The CDR3 bases are TGTGCTAGCAGCTTAGCCTCAGGCAGGGGCGAGCAGTACTTC.

This clone was seen more than once but under ten times. The chain combines TRBV18 with TRBJ2-1; 16 nucleotides match TRBD2. Germline V gene sequence: CDR1 KGHSH, CDR2 LQKENI. Losses at the gene ends were 2 bases for V and 2 bases for J; bases not matched to a gene: 9. The CDR3 has 20 residues. This chain's CDR3 is CASSPFSGLAGGFPYNEQFF. CDR3 sequence (DNA): TGTGCCAGCTCACCATTTTCGGGACTAGCGGGAGGGTTCCCCTACAATGAGCAGTTCTTC.

The V call is TRBV12-5, the J call TRBJ1-1; tentatively, D is TRBD1 (6 bases). CDR1 and CDR2 (germline): LGHNT, FRNRAP. The CDR3 sequence is 13 residues long. With 3 bases removed from V and 6 bases from J, the gap between germline ends came to 11 bases. The CDR3 here is CASGFGEGAEAFF. CDR3 nucleotides: TGTGCTAGTGGTTTCGGAGAGGGGGCTGAAGCTTTCTTT. Looking up the rest from reference TRBV12-5 and TRBJ1-1 gives the full variable domain: DARVTQTPRHKVTEMGQEVTMRCQPILGHNTVFWYRQTMMQGLELLAYFRNRAPLDDSGMPKDRFSAEMPDATLATLKIQPSEPRDSAVYFCASGFGEGAEAFFGQGTRLTVV.

In this sample, this clone turned up a few times. The J gene is TRBJ2-4, the V gene TRBV5-4; perhaps TRBD2 as D (6 bases). The V gene's germline CDR1 is SGHNT and CDR2 YYREEE (reference sequence). The CDR3 loop spans 18 amino acids. Trimming removed 7 bases from V and 0 bases from J, with 23 bases in between. CDR3 DNA: TGTGCCAGCGGGCTCTACTTCGGGGGAGATCTAGCCAAAAACATTCAGTACTTC. Amino acids: CASGLYFGGDLAKNIQYF.

The DNA of the CDR3 is TGTGCCAGCAGCTTAACTGACACCTTAAACACCGGGGAGCTGTTTTTT. It encodes CASSLTDTLNTGELFF. The genes are TRBV7-6 and TRBJ2-2; D not resolved. The germline V gene has CDR1 SGHVS and CDR2 FNYEAQ. V shed 2 bases and J shed 2 bases, with 12 bases lying between them. The CDR3 extends over 16 amino acids.

The chain couples TRBV10-3 to TRBJ2-5; TRBD1 is a possible D gene (5 bases). The germline CDR1 and CDR2 sequences are ENHRY and SYGVKD. V was pared by 11 bases and J by 2 bases, with 12 bases between. The CDR3 is 12 residues long. CDR3 protein: CAAGREQETQYF. CDR3 in DNA: TGTGCCGCCGGCAGGGAACAAGAGACCCAGTACTTC.

This clone turned up a few times. This chain joins TRBV9 and TRBJ1-5; TRBD1 agrees at 8 bases. J lost 4 bases, V lost 3 bases, and 6 bases had no gene match. Per the germline V gene, CDR1 is SGDLS and CDR2 is YYNGEE. CDR3 length: 15 amino acids. The CDR3 DNA follows: TGTGCCAGCAGCGAGGGGACAGGCCCTAATCAGCCCCAGCATTTT. It encodes CASSEGTGPNQPQHF.

A word on this clone: The sample carries other DNA sequences with the same CDR3. J is TRBJ2-5 and V is TRBV15; D gene unclear. Germline loops: CDR1 LNHNV, CDR2 YYDKDF (reference sequence). The V end lost 1 base, the J end lost 5 bases, and 8 bases lay between the germline ends. This CDR3 has 13 residues. The CDR3 DNA reads TGTGCCACCAGCAGAGTAGGTAGGGAGACCCAGTACTTC. Protein sequence: CATSRVGRETQYF.

The V and J genes are TRBV1 and TRBJ2-3; the table assigns TRBD1, which was not confirmed against the DNA. TRBV1 is recorded as a pseudogene. CDR3 length: 19 residues. For the CDR3, the DNA is TGCACCAGCAGGGGGACCCGGGGCCCGACAGGGAATCTTTTCTATACGCAGTATTTT. Residues: CTSRGTRGPTGNLFYTQYF.

J is TRBJ1-1 and V is TRBV19; 8 nucleotides match TRBD1. Trimming took 5 bases from V and 0 from J; bases not matched to a gene: 2. The CDR3 consists of 14 residues. The germline gives CDR1 LNHDA, CDR2 SQIVND (reference sequence). Here the CDR3 reads CASSWDRMNTEAFF. CDR3 bases: TGTGCCAGTAGTTGGGACAGGATGAACACTGAAGCTTTCTTT.

The sample holds one count of this clone. This chain links TRBV5-6 with TRBJ1-1; perhaps TRBD1 as D (5 bases). Looked up from germline, CDR1 is SGHDT and CDR2 is YYEEEE. The CDR3 runs 15 residues. With 2 bases removed from V and 0 bases from J, the gap between germline ends came to 11 bases. This CDR3 reads CASSFPGTVNTEAFF. CDR3 sequence (DNA): TGTGCCAGCAGCTTTCCCGGGACGGTGAACACTGAAGCTTTCTTT.

V usage is TRBV5-4 and J usage is TRBJ1-2; D is uncertain. V was shortened by 6 bases and J by 4 bases, with 16 bases between the two germline ends. This CDR3 region has 14 residues. Germline CDR1 and CDR2: SGHNT and YYREEE (reference sequence). In DNA, the CDR3 is TGTGCCAGCACCCCGTGGACGTCCATCTATGGCTACACCTTC. This sequence encodes CASTPWTSIYGYTF.

The genes are TRBV7-5 and TRBJ2-3; the table's D call, TRBD2, has no DNA check behind it. TRBV7-5 is an annotated pseudogene. The CDR3 extends over 15 amino acids. CDR3 DNA: TGTGCCAGAAGCTCCGGCGGGGGACGCACAGATACGCAGTATTTT. It encodes CARSSGGGRTDTQYF.

The rearrangement uses TRBV9 and TRBJ2-2; TRBD1 matches at 7 bases. Losses at the gene ends were 7 bases for V and 0 bases for J; bases not matched to a gene: 3. The germline V gene has CDR1 SGDLS and CDR2 YYNGEE. This CDR3 has 14 amino acids. CDR3 coding DNA: TGTGCCAGCGCACAGGGGCCGAACACCGGGGAGCTGTTTTTT. Translating it yields CASAQGPNTGELFF.

The chain links TRBV19 to TRBJ2-5, with D maybe TRBD1 (6 bases). From germline, CDR1 is LNHDA and CDR2 SQIVND (reference sequence). Trimming removed 8 bases at V and 3 bases at J, with 10 bases between. This CDR3 is 12 amino acids long. CDR3 sequence (DNA): TGTGCCAGTTCCCGACAGGAAGAGACCCAGTACTTC. Its translation: CASSRQEETQYF.

The CDR3 protein is CASSGPYEQYF. The CDR3 coding sequence is TGTGCCAGCAGTGGTCCCTACGAGCAGTACTTC. This chain links TRBV14 with TRBJ2-7; D is unresolved. Germline V gene data show CDR1 as SGHDN and CDR2 as FVKESK. Trimming shortened V by 6 bases and J by 2 bases, and 5 bases separated the two germline ends. The CDR3 spans 11 residues.

V is TRBV5-1 and J is TRBJ1-2; D call uncertain. Germline assignment: CDR1 SGHRS and CDR2 YFSETQ. The V and J ends lost 0 bases and 0 bases respectively, with 6 bases between them. The CDR3 is 14 amino acids. CDR3 region: CASSLDGANYGYTF. In DNA, the CDR3 is TGCGCCAGCAGCTTGGACGGCGCTAACTATGGCTACACCTTC.

J is TRBJ2-7 and V is TRBV10-2; tentatively, D is TRBD2 (5 bases). The germline V gene has CDR1 WSHSY and CDR2 SAAADI. Between the trimmed V and J ends, which lost 7 bases and 3 bases, there was a span of 19 bases. This CDR3 comprises 15 residues. CDR3 sequence (DNA): TGCGCCAGCACGGACTTAGGATCGCCCAGCTACGAGCAGTACTTC. Translation: CASTDLGSPSYEQYF.

V is TRBV27 and J is TRBJ2-7; TRBD2 matches at 14 bases. This CDR3 comprises 16 residues. Germline V gives CDR1 MNHEY, CDR2 SMNVEV (reference sequence). J was trimmed by 2 bases and V by 5 bases; bases with no gene match: 5. The CDR3 reads CASSRQTSGRAYEQYF. The CDR3 region has the DNA TGTGCCAGCAGTCGCCAGACTAGCGGGAGGGCCTACGAGCAGTACTTC.

This chain connects TRBV19 to TRBJ2-4, with D possibly being TRBD2 (6 bases). In germline, CDR1 is LNHDA, CDR2 SQIVND (reference sequence). The V end lost 0 bases, the J end lost 7 bases, and 13 bases lay between the germline ends. The CDR3 runs to 15 residues. CDR3 nucleotide sequence: TGTGCCAGTAGTATAGATCATCCCGGGAGCAACATTCAGTACTTC. Its translation: CASSIDHPGSNIQYF.

The chain is built from TRBV27 and TRBJ1-6, with a tentative D call TRBD1 (5 bases). Deletions cut 5 bases from V and 10 bases from J, with 15 bases between. The germline CDR1 and CDR2 sequences are MNHEY and SMNVEV (reference sequence). This CDR3 has 14 amino acids. The CDR3, as DNA: TGTGCCAGCAGTGGAACCCCAGGGTACTCACCCCTCCACTTT. As protein: CASSGTPGYSPLHF.